Below, one T cell receptor beta chain is given with its context. Its cognate antigen is unknown. The conserved phenylalanine or tryptophan normally closing the CDR3 is absent here, so this likely arose from a read error. The sample is drawn from a study of T cells in Graves' hyperthyroidism and ophthalmopathy. The CDR3 spans 22 residues. Germline CDR1 and CDR2: MNHEY and SVGAGI. V lost 0 bases to trimming and J lost 1 base, with 28 bases between them. TCR beta CDR3 sequences were amplified from RNA transcripts. The TCR CDR3 was amplified in a first-round RT-PCR using the HTBI primer set. TCRdb reprocessed the multiplex PCR reads with MiXCR, giving one entry per CDR3 protein. The data hold a few hundred thousand distinct CDR3 sequences, with approximately 14% observed a single time. Regarding the study as a whole: A median around 6.4 months before onset, the model predicted ophthalmopathy.

The source material was blood. The chain employs TRBV6-5 and TRBJ2-1; D might be TRBD1 (6 bases). The sequence derives from a middle-aged woman with Graves' hyperthyroidism that later progressed to Graves' ophthalmopathy. CDR3 nucleotides: TGTGCCAGCAGTTACTCCCCGAGATACAGGGTATCTGAGTTCGGGTCCTACAATGAGCAGTTCCTC. Residues: CASSYSPRYRVSEFGSYNEQFL.